This T cell receptor beta chain was captured by sequencing in a study of siplizumab effects on memory and regulatory T cells. Study findings and constraints: Among alloreactive clones, only a minor fraction mapped to unstimulated subsets. Roughly 75-97% of proliferating CD4+ or CD8+ clones lacked an assignable naive or memory phenotype.

Remarks on this clone: The antigen is undetermined.

Produced via immunoSEQ multiplex PCR; TCRdb's table is partial and in-frame only. Of about 110,000 clones detected, 92% appear once; the ten largest clones hold 1% to 1.5%. V shed 1 base and J shed 0 bases, with 29 bases lying between them. This CDR3 contains 22 residues. Germline V gene lookup returns CDR1 PRHDT and CDR2 FYEKMQ (reference sequence). The chain recombines TRBV13 with TRBJ2-3, with a possible D match to TRBD2 (6 bases). The receptor comes from a human donor in good health. Material: CD4+ T cells sorted from blood. The CDR3 loop is CASSLVRSGVSLTAPSTDTQYF. The CDR3 DNA is TGTGCCAGCAGCTTAGTCCGGTCGGGAGTCTCCCTCACTGCGCCTAGCACAGATACGCAGTATTTT. Full variable domain (rest looked up from reference TRBV13 and TRBJ2-3): AAGVIQSPRHLIKEKRETATLKCYPIPRHDTVYWYQQGPGQDPQFLISFYEKMQSDKGSIPDRFSAQQFSDYHSELNMSSLELGDSALYFCASSLVRSGVSLTAPSTDTQYFGPGTRLTVL.